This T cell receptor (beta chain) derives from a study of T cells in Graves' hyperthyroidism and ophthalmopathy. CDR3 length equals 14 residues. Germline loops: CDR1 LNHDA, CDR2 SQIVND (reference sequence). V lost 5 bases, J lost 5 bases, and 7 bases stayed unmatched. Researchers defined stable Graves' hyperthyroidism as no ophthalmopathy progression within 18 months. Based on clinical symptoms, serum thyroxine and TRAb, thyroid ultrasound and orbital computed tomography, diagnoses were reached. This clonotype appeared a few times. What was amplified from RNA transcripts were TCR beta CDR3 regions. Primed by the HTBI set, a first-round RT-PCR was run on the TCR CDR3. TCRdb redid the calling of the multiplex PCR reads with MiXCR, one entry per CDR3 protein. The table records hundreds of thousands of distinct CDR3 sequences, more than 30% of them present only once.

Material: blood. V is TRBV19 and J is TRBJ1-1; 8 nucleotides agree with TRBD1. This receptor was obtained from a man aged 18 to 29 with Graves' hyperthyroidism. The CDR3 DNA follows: TGTGCCAGTAGTCCTCGGACAGGGAAGACTGAAGCTTTCTTT. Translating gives CASSPRTGKTEAFF. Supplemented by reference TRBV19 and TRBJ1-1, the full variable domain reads DGGITQSPKYLFRKEGQNVTLSCEQNLNHDAMYWYRQDPGQGLRLIYYSQIVNDFQKGDIAEGYSVSREKKESFPLTVTSAQKNPTAFYLCASSPRTGKTEAFFGQGTRLTVV.